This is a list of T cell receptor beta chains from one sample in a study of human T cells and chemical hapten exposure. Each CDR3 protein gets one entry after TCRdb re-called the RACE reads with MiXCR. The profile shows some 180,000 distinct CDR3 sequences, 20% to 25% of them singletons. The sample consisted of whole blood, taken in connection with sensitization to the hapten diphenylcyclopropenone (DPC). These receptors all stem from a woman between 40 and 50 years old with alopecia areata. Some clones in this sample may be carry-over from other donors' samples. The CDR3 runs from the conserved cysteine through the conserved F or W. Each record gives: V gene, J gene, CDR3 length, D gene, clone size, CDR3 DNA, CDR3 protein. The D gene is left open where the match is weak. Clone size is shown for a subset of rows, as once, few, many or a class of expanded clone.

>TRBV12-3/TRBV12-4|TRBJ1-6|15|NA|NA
TGTGCCAGCAGTCCGGATGGCAGGATTATTTCACCCCTCCACTTT
CASSPDGRIISPLHF
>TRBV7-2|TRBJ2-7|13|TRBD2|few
TGTGCCAGCGCCCCGGGGGGCTCCTACGAGCAGTACTTC
CASAPGGSYEQYF
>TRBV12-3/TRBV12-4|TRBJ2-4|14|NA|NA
TGTGCCAGCAGCGGCAGGGTACCCAAAAACATTCAGTACTTC
CASSGRVPKNIQYF
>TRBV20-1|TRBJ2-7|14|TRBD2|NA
TGCAGTGCTATACTGGGGCTAGCGGGTTACGAGCAGTACTTC
CSAILGLAGYEQYF
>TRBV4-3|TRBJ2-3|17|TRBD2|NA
TGCGCCAGCAGCCAAGTTGGGGCTAGCGGGTACACAGATACGCAGTATTTT
CASSQVGASGYTDTQYF
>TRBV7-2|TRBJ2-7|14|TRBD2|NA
TGTGCCAGCAGCGCCCGACTAGCCTCCTACGAGCAGTACTTC
CASSARLASYEQYF
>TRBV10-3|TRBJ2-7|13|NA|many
TGTGCCATCAGTGGGACGGACTCCTACGAGCAGTACTTC
CAISGTDSYEQYF
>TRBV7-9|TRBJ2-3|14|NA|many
TGTGCCAGCAGCCCAACAGGGAGCCCAGATACGCAGTATTTT
CASSPTGSPDTQYF
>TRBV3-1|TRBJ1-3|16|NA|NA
TGTGCCAGCAGCCAAGCCGATTCGACTGTTGGAAACACCATATATTTT
CASSQADSTVGNTIYF
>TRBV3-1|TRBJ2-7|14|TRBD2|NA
TGTGCCAGCAGCCAAGAGGCTAGCGGATACGAGCAGTACTTC
CASSQEASGYEQYF
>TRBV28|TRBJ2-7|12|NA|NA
TGTGCCAGCACCTCACAGGGTTACGAGCAGTACTTC
CASTSQGYEQYF
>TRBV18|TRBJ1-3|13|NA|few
TGTGCCAGCTCACCTGCCAGGGAAGGCACCATATATTTT
CASSPAREGTIYF
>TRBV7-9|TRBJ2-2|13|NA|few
TGTGCCAGCAGCTTATCTAGCACCGGGGAGCTGTTTTTT
CASSLSSTGELFF
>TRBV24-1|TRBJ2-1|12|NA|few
TGTGCCACCAGTGACCCAGTGGGTGAGCAGTTCTTC
CATSDPVGEQFF
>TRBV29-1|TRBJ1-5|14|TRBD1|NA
TGCAGCGTGGGGGACAGGGGCTACAATCAGCCCCAGCATTTT
CSVGDRGYNQPQHF
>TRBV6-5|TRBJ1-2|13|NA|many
TGTGCCAGCAGTTACGAGGGTTTAGGCGGCTACACCTTC
CASSYEGLGGYTF
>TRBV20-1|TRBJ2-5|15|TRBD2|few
TGCAGTGCTAGGGCCGGGACTAGCGGACAAGAGACCCAGTACTTC
CSARAGTSGQETQYF
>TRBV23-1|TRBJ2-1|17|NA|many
TGCGCCAGCAGTCGAATTACCCCGGGACGCCGACTTGATGAGCAGTTCTTC
CASSRITPGRRLDEQFF
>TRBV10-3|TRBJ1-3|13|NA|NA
TGTGCCATCAGTGTCCCCGGGGTAAACACCATATATTTT
CAISVPGVNTIYF
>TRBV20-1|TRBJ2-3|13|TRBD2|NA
TGCAGTGCCCTAGCGGGACTCACAGATACGCAGTATTTT
CSALAGLTDTQYF
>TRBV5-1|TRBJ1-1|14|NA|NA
TGCGCCAGCAGCTTGGCCCCGGCGAACACTGAAGCTTTCTTT
CASSLAPANTEAFF
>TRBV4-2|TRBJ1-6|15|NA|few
TGTGCCAGCAGCCAAGAAATCACCACTAATTCACCCCTCCACTTT
CASSQEITTNSPLHF
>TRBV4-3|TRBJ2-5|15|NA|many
TGCGCCAGCAGCCAAGATTTGGTGTTCCAAGAGACCCAGTACTTC
CASSQDLVFQETQYF
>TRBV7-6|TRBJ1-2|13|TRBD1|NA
TGTGCCAGCAGCCCTCAGGGGGCCTATGGCTACACCTTC
CASSPQGAYGYTF
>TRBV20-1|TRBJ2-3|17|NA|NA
TGCAGTGCTAGAGCCCCAAGTGGGAGCGGCCGCACAGATACGCAGTATTTT
CSARAPSGSGRTDTQYF
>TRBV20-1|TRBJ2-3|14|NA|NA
TGCAGTGCTCTACTAGCAAAGGCTGCAGATACGCAGTATTTT
CSALLAKAADTQYF
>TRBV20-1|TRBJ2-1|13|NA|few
TGCAGTGCCAGGCCAGTAGGGTACAATGAGCAGTTCTTC
CSARPVGYNEQFF
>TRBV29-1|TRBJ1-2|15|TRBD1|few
TGCAGCCCTCGTGGGGACCGCACAGGGGTCTATGGCTACACCTTC
CSPRGDRTGVYGYTF
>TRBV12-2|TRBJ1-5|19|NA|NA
TGTGCAAGTCGCTTAGCCTACCGGTCAGGGGGACAGGGACCTCAGCCCCAGCATTTT
CASRLAYRSGGQGPQPQHF
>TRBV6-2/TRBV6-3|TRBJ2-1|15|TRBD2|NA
TGTGCCAGCAGTTACCCGGCTAGCGGGAGCGATGAGCAGTTCTTC
CASSYPASGSDEQFF
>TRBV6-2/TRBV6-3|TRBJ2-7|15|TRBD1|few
TGTGCCAGCAGTTACGCCGGGACAGGGGTCCTCGAGCAGTACTTC
CASSYAGTGVLEQYF
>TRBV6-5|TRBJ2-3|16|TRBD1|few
TGTGCCAGCAGTTACTTAGGGGGCTCGAACACAGATACGCAGTATTTT
CASSYLGGSNTDTQYF
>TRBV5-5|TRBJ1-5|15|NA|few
TGTGCCAGCAGCCAGGGTTGGGGCCGAAATCAGCCCCAGCATTTT
CASSQGWGRNQPQHF
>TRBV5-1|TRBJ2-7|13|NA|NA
TGCGCCAGCAGCTTGGCGTCTGTTAGCGAGCAGTACTTC
CASSLASVSEQYF
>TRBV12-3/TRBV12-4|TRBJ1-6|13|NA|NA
TGTGCCAGCAGCCCCGGGGTCAATTCACCCCTCCACTTT
CASSPGVNSPLHF